This T cell receptor beta chain originates from a study of cytomegalovirus exposure and HLA in healthy donors. For the study at large: Most genotyped donors, 65% to 90% of 300 to 400, had Caucasian-associated genetic ancestry.

60 Vbeta and 13 Jbeta primers were used in PCR. TCRdb's copy holds only in-frame clones and misses some; the assay was immunoSEQ multiplex PCR. The table lists more than 140,000 clones, almost 85% of them singletons, with about 5.6% in the top ten. V trimming: 6 bases; J trimming: 2 bases; junction bases outside the gene matches: 6. CDR1 SNHLY and CDR2 FYNNEI come from the germline V gene. There are 15 residues in the CDR3. This TCR was sampled from a man aged 25-45 years in good health and CMV-seropositive. V and J are TRBV2 and TRBJ2-2; 7 bases map to TRBD1. The specimen was PBMCs. The CDR3 region has the DNA TGTGCCAGCAGGATTCGGGACAGTAACACCGGGGAGCTGTTTTTT. Translating it yields CASRIRDSNTGELFF.